Below, 22 T cell receptor beta chains from the same sample are listed, as sequenced in a study of T cell responses to AZD1222 COVID-19 vaccine. Sequenced by immunoSEQ multiplex PCR; TCRdb stores in-frame clones only, minus some. The sample contains some 140,000 clones, about 93% of which appear only once. The sample here was peripheral blood, taken on day 0 of AZD1222 vaccination. The source of these receptors is an adult in good health.

This clone was seen a few times. The rearrangement links TRBV4-2 to TRBJ2-7; the D call may be TRBD1 or TRBD2 (5 bases each). The germline CDR1 and CDR2 sequences are LGHNA and YNFKEQ. V was cut by 0 bases and J by 2 bases, with 11 bases left in between. There are 15 residues in the CDR3. CDR3: CASSQEARGPYEQYF. The CDR3 DNA reads as TGTGCCAGCAGCCAAGAGGCGAGGGGTCCCTACGAGCAGTACTTC.

The chain carries TRBV15 and TRBJ2-2; 7 nucleotides match TRBD2. The germline CDR1 and CDR2 sequences are LNHNV and YYDKDF (reference sequence). The CDR3 is 14 amino acids. The J segment lost 6 bases and the V segment lost 2 bases, leaving 3 bases of the junction unmatched. The CDR3 loop reads CATSRPGGAGELFF. The CDR3 bases are TGTGCCACCAGCAGACCTGGGGGGGCCGGGGAGCTGTTTTTT.

The gene calls are TRBV3-1 (or the pseudogene TRBV3-2) and TRBJ1-2; D might be TRBD1 (6 bases). Germline-derived CDR1 and CDR2 are LGHDT and YNNKEL (reference sequence). Between the trimmed V and J ends, which lost 5 bases and 6 bases, there was a span of 25 bases. This CDR3 has 17 residues. The CDR3 protein is CASSEVGVQGRVDGYTF. CDR3 in DNA: TGTGCCAGCAGCGAAGTCGGGGTACAGGGTAGAGTTGATGGCTACACCTTC.

The chain has TRBV19 and TRBJ1-1; no clear D. This CDR3 has 13 amino acids. Per germline, CDR1 LNHDA and CDR2 SQIVND (reference sequence). The V and J ends lost 3 bases and 10 bases respectively, with 15 bases between them. CDR3 sequence: CASSIDLGARAFF. CDR3 coding DNA: TGTGCCAGTAGTATTGATTTGGGCGCGCGAGCTTTCTTT.

This chain joins TRBV7-9 and TRBJ2-1; TRBD1 might be the D (5 bases). Deletions cut 5 bases from V and 8 bases from J, with 10 bases between. The CDR3 contains 12 residues. Per germline, CDR1 SEHNR and CDR2 FQNEAQ (reference sequence). For the CDR3, the DNA is TGTGCCAGCAGCAAACTCAGGGATGAGCAGTTCTTC. Its protein product is CASSKLRDEQFF.

V gene TRBV19 combines with J gene TRBJ1-5; tentatively, D is TRBD1 (6 bases). V lost 6 bases to trimming and J lost 4 bases, with 13 bases between them. CDR1 is LNHDA, CDR2 SQIVND, per germline (reference sequence). The CDR3 covers 14 residues. CDR3 DNA sequence: TGTGCCAGTAGCCCACAGGGTGGAAATCAGCCCCAGCATTTT. Translated, it gives CASSPQGGNQPQHF.

Here the CDR3 DNA reads TGTGCCAGCAGTCTCCTTTTTTTGGGGGCGAGGGTAGAGACCCAGTACTTC. Its translation: CASSLLFLGARVETQYF. The V call is TRBV28, the J call TRBJ2-5; tentatively, D is TRBD1 (6 bases). Trimming stripped 5 bases from V and 4 bases from J, with 23 bases between. The germline CDR1 and CDR2 sequences are MDHEN and SYDVKM. The CDR3 contains 17 residues.

This chain links TRBV7-8 with TRBJ1-1, with D hard to call. Germline assignment: CDR1 SGHVS and CDR2 FQNEAQ. V gave up 5 bases and J gave up 6 bases, with 13 bases separating them. The CDR3 spans 13 residues. CDR3 DNA: TGTGCCAGCAGCCGGGATAGGAGCGCTGAAGCTTTCTTT. As protein: CASSRDRSAEAFF.

Of note for this clone: This CDR3 fails to terminate in the conserved phenylalanine or tryptophan, so it likely reflects a read error. The genes are TRBV5-1 and TRBJ1-2; 8 bases map to TRBD1. Germline CDR1 reads SGHRS; CDR2 reads YFSETQ. V dropped 4 bases and J dropped 8; count of bases not matched to a gene: 7. This CDR3 is 13 amino acids long. The CDR3 DNA reads TGCGCCAGCAGCCTGGGACAGGAGGGGGGCTACACCCTC. This translates into CASSLGQEGGYTL.

Of note for this clone: The junction departs from germline at one end; a sequencing error may be responsible. This rearrangement joins TRBV11-2 to TRBJ2-7; D perhaps matches TRBD2 (6 bases). This CDR3 comprises 13 residues. Per the germline V gene, CDR1 is SGHAT and CDR2 is FQNNGV. The CDR3 DNA sequence: TGTGCCAGCAGCTCCAGTATGGGGTTAGGAGGGGATTTC. This codes for CASSSSMGLGGDF.

The V and J genes are TRBV30 and TRBJ1-1, with TRBD1 identical over 7 bases. J gave up 5 bases and V 4 bases, and 16 bases lay outside the gene matches. The germline CDR1 and CDR2 sequences are GTSNPN and SVGIG (reference sequence). The CDR3 has 16 residues. In DNA form, the CDR3 reads TGTGCCTGGAACAGGGCACCAGGGAGGGGACAGACTGAAGCTTTCTTT. Its protein product is CAWNRAPGRGQTEAFF. Using reference TRBV30 and TRBJ1-1 for the parts outside the CDR3, the full variable domain is SQTIHQWPATLVQPVGSPLSLECTVEGTSNPNLYWYRQAAGRGLQLLFYSVGIGQISSEVPQNLSASRPQDRQFILSSKKLLLSDSGFYLCAWNRAPGRGQTEAFFGQGTRLTVV.

The genes are TRBV6-1 and TRBJ2-5, with TRBD2 matching 9 bases. CDR3 length: 16 amino acids. Germline V lookup: CDR1 MNHNS, CDR2 SASEGT. Losses at the gene ends were 4 bases for V and 2 bases for J; bases not matched to a gene: 8. The CDR3 nucleotides read TGTGCCAGCAGTGGGGAGCGGGGGGTCGAACAAGAGACCCAGTACTTC. Its protein product is CASSGERGVEQETQYF.

The V call is TRBV10-3, the J call TRBJ2-7, with D possibly TRBD1 on 6 matching bases. Germline CDR1 reads ENHRY; CDR2 reads SYGVKD. The CDR3 length is 13 residues. Trimming cost V 8 bases and J 7 bases, with 18 bases left between them. CDR3 sequence reads: CAIRGPTGLEQYF. The CDR3 DNA is TGTGCCATCCGGGGCCCAACAGGGTTGGAGCAGTACTTC.

The chain has TRBV28 and TRBJ2-7, with 9 bases lining up with TRBD1. Germline CDR1 is MDHEN and CDR2 is SYDVKM. V was pared by 5 bases and J by 2 bases, with 13 bases of the junction left unmatched. The CDR3 runs 17 residues. The CDR3 bases are TGTGCCAGCAGTATGTCACTAACCGGGACAGGGACCTACGAGCAGTACTTC. Its protein product is CASSMSLTGTGTYEQYF.

Details on this clone: One end of the junction does not line up with germline, which may come from a read error. Different DNA sequences within this sample yield the same CDR3. V usage is TRBV9 and J usage is TRBJ2-5, with 7 bases aligning to TRBD2. The CDR3 extends over 16 amino acids. From germline, CDR1 is SGDLS and CDR2 YYNGEE. Here the CDR3 DNA reads TGTGCCAGCAGCGTAGCTAGATGGCGGGAGAGGGAGACTCAGTACTTC. Its protein product is CASSVARWRERETQYF.

V and J are TRBV7-9 and TRBJ1-5; D unclear. This CDR3 has 13 residues. Trimming took 1 base from V and 6 from J, leaving 7 bases between them. Germline CDR1 reads SEHNR; CDR2 reads FQNEAQ (reference sequence). The CDR3: CASSLVFGQPQHF. The CDR3 DNA reads as TGTGCCAGCAGCTTAGTTTTCGGTCAGCCCCAGCATTTT.

CDR3 amino acids: CASSANWGSDYEQYF. The CDR3 DNA is TGTGCCAGCAGCGCCAATTGGGGATCCGACTACGAGCAGTACTTC. This chain links TRBV7-9 with TRBJ2-7; the D is unclear. Trimming cost V 5 bases and J 3 bases, with 17 bases left between them. CDR3 length equals 15 residues. Germline CDR1 reads SEHNR; CDR2 reads FQNEAQ (reference sequence).

The chain employs TRBV7-2 and TRBJ2-7; D is undetermined. The CDR3 consists of 14 residues. V was cut by 0 bases and J by 0 bases, with 6 bases left in between. Germline-derived CDR1 and CDR2 are SGHTA and FQGNSA. The CDR3 sequence is CASSLAARSYEQYF. The CDR3 DNA reads TGTGCCAGCAGCTTAGCGGCTCGCTCCTACGAGCAGTACTTC.

The chain recombines TRBV12-3 or TRBV12-4 with TRBJ1-1; TRBD1 matches at 8 bases. This CDR3 is 13 amino acids long. Trimming cost V 7 bases and J 6 bases; bases outside gene matches: 7. This chain's CDR3 is CASTLTGVPEAFF. In nucleotides, the CDR3 is TGTGCCAGCACCTTGACAGGGGTCCCTGAAGCTTTCTTT.

The chain uses TRBV5-6 and TRBJ1-3; D ambiguous. Germline V lookup: CDR1 SGHDT, CDR2 YYEEEE. Trimming shortened V by 1 base and J by 4 bases, and 6 bases separated the two germline ends. The CDR3 consists of 13 residues. The CDR3 bases are TGTGCCAGCAGCTTGAGAGGAGGAAACACCATATATTTT. It encodes CASSLRGGNTIYF. The whole variable domain, filled in from reference TRBV5-6 and TRBJ1-3, reads DAGVTQSPTHLIKTRGQQVTLRCSPKSGHDTVSWYQQALGQGPQFIFQYYEEEERQRGNFPDRFSGHQFPNYSSELNVNALLLGDSALYLCASSLRGGNTIYFGEGSWLTVV.

The rearrangement links TRBV2 to TRBJ2-5; tentative D call: TRBD2 (5 bases). The length of the CDR3 is 14 residues. Germline lookup yields CDR1 SNHLY and CDR2 FYNNEI. CDR3: CATNPIIYQETQYF. For the CDR3, the DNA is TGTGCGACTAACCCGATTATTTACCAAGAGACCCAGTACTTC.

The chain employs TRBV6-5 and TRBJ1-3; D unresolved. The germline CDR1 and CDR2 sequences are MNHEY and SVGAGI. Between the trimmed V and J ends, which lost 6 bases and 0 bases, there was a span of 3 bases. The CDR3 consists of 12 residues. This CDR3 reads CASSNSGNTIYF. CDR3 sequence (DNA): TGTGCCAGCAGCAACTCTGGAAACACCATATATTTT.